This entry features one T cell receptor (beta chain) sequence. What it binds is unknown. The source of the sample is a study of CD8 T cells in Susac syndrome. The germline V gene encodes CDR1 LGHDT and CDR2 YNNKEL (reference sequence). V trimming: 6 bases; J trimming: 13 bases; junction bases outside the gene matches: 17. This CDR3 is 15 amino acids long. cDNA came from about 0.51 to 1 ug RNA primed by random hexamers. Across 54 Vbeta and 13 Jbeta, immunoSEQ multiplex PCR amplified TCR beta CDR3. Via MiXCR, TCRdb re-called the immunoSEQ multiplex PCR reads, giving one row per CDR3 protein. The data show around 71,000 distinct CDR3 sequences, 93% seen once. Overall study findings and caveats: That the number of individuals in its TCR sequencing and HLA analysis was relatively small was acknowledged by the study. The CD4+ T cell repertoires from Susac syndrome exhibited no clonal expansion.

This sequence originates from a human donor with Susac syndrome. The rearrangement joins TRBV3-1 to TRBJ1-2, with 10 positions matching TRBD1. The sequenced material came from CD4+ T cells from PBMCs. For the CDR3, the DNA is TGTGCCAGCAGTCAAAACACCGGGACAGGGGCCCCTGGCACCTTC. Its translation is CASSQNTGTGAPGTF.